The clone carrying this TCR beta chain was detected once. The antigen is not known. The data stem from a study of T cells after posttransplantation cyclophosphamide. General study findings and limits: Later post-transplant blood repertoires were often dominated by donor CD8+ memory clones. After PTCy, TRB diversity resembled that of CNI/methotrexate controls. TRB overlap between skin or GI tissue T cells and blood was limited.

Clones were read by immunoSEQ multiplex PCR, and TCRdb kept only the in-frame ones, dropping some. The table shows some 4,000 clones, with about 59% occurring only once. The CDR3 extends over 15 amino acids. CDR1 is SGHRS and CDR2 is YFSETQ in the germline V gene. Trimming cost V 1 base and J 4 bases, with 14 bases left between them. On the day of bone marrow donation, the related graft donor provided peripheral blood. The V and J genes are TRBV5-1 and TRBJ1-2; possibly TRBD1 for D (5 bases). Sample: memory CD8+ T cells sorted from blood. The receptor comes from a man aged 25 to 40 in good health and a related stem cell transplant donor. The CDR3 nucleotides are TGCGCCAGCAGCTTGAGGACACCTTGGTCCTATGGCTACACCTTC. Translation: CASSLRTPWSYGYTF.